This T cell receptor beta chain was sequenced in a study of blood T cell repertoires in COVID-19. Study summary: Some COVID-19 samples were acute and others convalescent; all came from the United States, Italy and Spain.

Germline CDR1 is SGDLS and CDR2 is YYNGEE. The CDR3 loop spans 14 amino acids. Trimming took 1 base from V and 2 from J; bases not matched to a gene: 2. In the study's own analysis: It was from reference gene primer amplification that nucleated cell counts were estimated. Measured with immunoSEQ multiplex PCR; TCRdb has only the in-frame clones, and not every one. Clone size and V and J calls were adopted from that table, with D and trimming inferred from the DNA. The sample lists around 280,000 clones; more than 75% were seen once. On this clone: The sample has other DNA sequences that encode this CDR3 too.

The specimen was peripheral blood. The chain employs TRBV9 and TRBJ1-1; 7 bases line up with TRBD1. The clonotype originates from a man between 65 and 79 years old with acute or convalescent COVID-19. CDR3 protein: CASSVQGGNTEAFF. The CDR3 DNA follows: TGTGCCAGCAGCGTACAGGGGGGTAACACTGAAGCTTTCTTT.